A single sample gave rise to the 15 T cell receptor beta chains below, sequenced in a study of shared T cell receptors in the human thymus. Produced via immunoSEQ multiplex PCR; TCRdb's table is partial and in-frame only. The sample consists of some 720,000 clones, around 89% of them appearing once. These sequences were also reported in another study, on human thymus T cells.

Sequenced input: thymocytes. The receptors come from a boy under two years old with a congenital heart defect.

As concerns this clone: At one boundary the junction diverges from the germline segment, which might be a read error. J is TRBJ2-1 and V is TRBV6-1; possibly TRBD1 for D (6 bases). CDR3 length: 9 residues. The germline gives CDR1 MNHNS, CDR2 SASEGT. CDR3 region: CAGRGEQFF. The CDR3 DNA reads TGTGCCGGCAGGGGCGAGCAGTTCTTC.

V usage is TRBV6-5 and J usage is TRBJ2-1; no reliable D call. CDR1 is MNHEY, CDR2 SVGAGI, per germline. CDR3 length equals 12 residues. The germline V and J ends were trimmed by 5 bases and 10 bases, with 12 bases remaining between them. CDR3 sequence: CASSGLGREQFF. CDR3 nucleotides: TGTGCCAGCAGTGGCCTCGGCAGGGAGCAGTTCTTC.

V gene TRBV4-3 combines with J gene TRBJ2-1; 9 bases are shared with TRBD2. This CDR3 has 17 amino acids. Germline CDR1 reads LGHNA; CDR2 reads YSLEER. V was pared by 0 bases and J by 1 base, with 4 bases of the junction left unmatched. CDR3 amino acids: CASSQDQGLASYNEQFF. The CDR3, as DNA: TGCGCCAGCAGCCAAGATCAAGGACTAGCGTCCTACAATGAGCAGTTCTTC.

This clone was seen only once. The chain uses TRBV2 and TRBJ2-5; 7 positions match TRBD2. Germline V CDR1 and CDR2: SNHLY, FYNNEI. This CDR3 region has 14 residues. V gave up 1 base and J gave up 4 bases; unmatched junction bases: 3. DNA of the CDR3: TGTGCCAGCAGTGAAGAGGCTAGCGGAGAGACCCAGTACTTC. Encoded protein: CASSEEASGETQYF.

The genes are TRBV10-3 and TRBJ1-1, with 7 positions matching TRBD1. V dropped 0 bases and J dropped 0; count of bases not matched to a gene: 1. Germline V lookup: CDR1 ENHRY, CDR2 SYGVKD. CDR3 size: 15 residues. The CDR3 nucleotides are TGTGCCATCAGTGAGTCCGGACAGGTGAACACTGAAGCTTTCTTT. Protein sequence: CAISESGQVNTEAFF.

In its sample, this clone was seen once. The rearrangement uses TRBV7-6 and TRBJ1-5; the match to TRBD1 covers 9 bases. This CDR3 has 18 amino acids. The V gene's germline CDR1 is SGHVS and CDR2 FNYEAQ. The V gene end was trimmed by 5 bases and the J gene end by 0 bases; junction bases not matched to a gene: 11. The CDR3 reads CASSPDRGRVYSNQPQHF. The CDR3 DNA follows: TGTGCCAGCAGCCCGGACAGGGGAAGGGTCTATAGCAATCAGCCCCAGCATTTT.

The chain has TRBV11-2 and TRBJ2-7; 9 bases are shared with TRBD1. Germline-derived CDR1 and CDR2 are SGHAT and FQNNGV. V dropped 4 bases and J dropped 0; count of bases not matched to a gene: 13. This CDR3 contains 18 residues. The CDR3, as DNA: TGTGCCAGCAGCTCAAAGCGGACAGGGGAGAAAAACTCCTACGAGCAGTACTTC. As protein: CASSSKRTGEKNSYEQYF. Complete variable domain (other parts from reference TRBV11-2 and TRBJ2-7): EAGVAQSPRYKIIEKRQSVAFWCNPISGHATLYWYQQILGQGPKLLIQFQNNGVVDDSQLPKDRFSAERLKGVDSTLKIQPAKLEDSAVYLCASSSKRTGEKNSYEQYFGPGTRLTVT.

The rearrangement links TRBV9 to TRBJ1-3; D remains ambiguous. From germline, CDR1 is SGDLS and CDR2 YYNGEE. V was shortened by 4 bases and J by 2 bases, with 16 bases between the two germline ends. This CDR3 is 16 amino acids long. The CDR3 here is CASSPPGSGPGNTIYF. CDR3 DNA: TGTGCCAGCAGCCCACCGGGGAGTGGCCCTGGAAACACCATATATTTT.

This clone was seen a few times. V usage is TRBV5-1 and J usage is TRBJ1-1; maybe TRBD1 (6 bases). This CDR3 has 13 amino acids. The germline CDR1 and CDR2 sequences are SGHRS and YFSETQ. Trimming removed 5 bases at V and 1 base at J, with 9 bases between. The CDR3 here is CASRPTGNTEAFF. DNA of the CDR3: TGCGCCAGCAGACCGACAGGGAACACTGAAGCTTTCTTT. Complete variable domain (other parts from reference TRBV5-1 and TRBJ1-1): KAGVTQTPRYLIKTRGQQVTLSCSPISGHRSVSWYQQTPGQGLQFLFEYFSETQRNKGNFPGRFSGRQFSNSRSEMNVSTLELGDSALYLCASRPTGNTEAFFGQGTRLTVV.

This clone has only one observation. V gene TRBV13 combines with J gene TRBJ2-2, with 10 bases aligning to TRBD2. The CDR3 is 18 amino acids. J gave up 6 bases and V 7 bases, and 17 bases lay outside the gene matches. Germline values: CDR1 PRHDT, CDR2 FYEKMQ (reference sequence). The CDR3 coding sequence is TGTGCCAGCACCCCTCGTCACGGGCCTAGCGGGAGTGCCGGGGAGCTGTTTTTT. It is translated as CASTPRHGPSGSAGELFF.

The V gene is TRBV9, the J gene TRBJ2-2; TRBD1 aligns across 8 bases. CDR1 and CDR2 from the germline V gene are SGDLS and YYNGEE. The CDR3 is made up of 17 amino acids. J was trimmed by 3 bases and V by 1 base; bases with no gene match: 8. The CDR3 bases are TGTGCCAGCAGCGTACAAGGACAGGGAATGTACACCGGGGAGCTGTTTTTT. Protein product: CASSVQGQGMYTGELFF.

This clone was recorded only once. This rearrangement joins TRBV7-8 to TRBJ1-5, with D tentatively TRBD1 (6 bases). Germline values: CDR1 SGHVS, CDR2 FQNEAQ. The V end lost 4 bases, the J end lost 7 bases, and 17 bases lay between the germline ends. This CDR3 contains 15 residues. The CDR3 sequence is CASSSNLGGRQPQHF. CDR3 nucleotide sequence: TGTGCCAGCAGCTCTAATTTAGGGGGAAGACAGCCCCAGCATTTT.

The V call is TRBV9, the J call TRBJ1-1; 7 nucleotides agree with TRBD1. Losses at the gene ends were 4 bases for V and 0 bases for J; bases not matched to a gene: 9. The CDR3 sequence is 16 residues long. Per germline, CDR1 SGDLS and CDR2 YYNGEE. Here the CDR3 reads CASSPRQGPMNTEAFF. CDR3 sequence (DNA): TGTGCCAGCAGCCCACGACAGGGCCCTATGAACACTGAAGCTTTCTTT.

This clone was observed a single time. The V and J genes are TRBV5-4 and TRBJ1-1; a weak D match, TRBD1 (5 bases). The CDR3 spans 14 residues. Germline CDR1 is SGHNT and CDR2 is YYREEE (reference sequence). Trimming pared 1 base from V and 3 bases from J, leaving 10 bases between. CDR3 sequence (DNA): TGTGCCAGCAGCTTGTTGGGGGGGGACACTGAAGCTTTCTTT. This translates into CASSLLGGDTEAFF. Filled out from reference TRBV5-4 and TRBJ1-1, the complete variable domain reads ETGVTQSPTHLIKTRGQQVTLRCSSQSGHNTVSWYQQALGQGPQFIFQYYREEENGRGNFPPRFSGLQFPNYSSELNVNALELDDSALYLCASSLLGGDTEAFFGQGTRLTVV.

The chain is built from TRBV27 and TRBJ2-7; D may be TRBD2 (6 bases). V lost 1 base and J lost 6, with 13 bases in between. Germline CDR1 MNHEY, CDR2 SMNVEV (reference sequence). The CDR3 is made up of 14 amino acids. The CDR3, as DNA: TGTGCCAGCAGTTTATATGGGGGGACTCCCGAGCAGTACTTC. Translation: CASSLYGGTPEQYF.